What follows are 29 T cell receptor beta chains derived from one specimen sequenced in a study of CD8+CD57+ T cells in acquired aplastic anemia. Both TCR beta VDJ combination and CDR3 sequence profiling were carried out. Genomic DNA was the template for this profiling. TCRdb called the reads again in MiXCR, with one record for every CDR3 protein. Of around 140,000 distinct CDR3 sequences in the sample, roughly 40% are singletons; the top ten hold roughly 8.1%. The sequenced sample consisted of sorted CD4+, CD8+, or CD8+CD57+ T cells (not recorded which) from PBMCs. All receptors derive from a human donor in good health, serving as a control.

This clonotype was recorded at least ten times. The genes are TRBV4-2 and TRBJ1-2, with D perhaps matching TRBD1 (5 bases). From germline, CDR1 is LGHNA and CDR2 YNFKEQ. V was trimmed by 0 bases and J by 2 bases, leaving 7 bases between them. This CDR3 is 14 amino acids long. The CDR3 region is CASSQEGQNYGYTF. In DNA form, the CDR3 reads TGTGCCAGCAGCCAAGAGGGGCAGAACTATGGCTACACCTTC.

This clonotype was counted once. The chain has TRBV24-1 and TRBJ1-2; D not certain. Germline V gene data show CDR1 as KGHDR and CDR2 as SFDVKD. The V gene lost 5 bases and the J gene lost 1 base, with 7 bases spanning the gap. The CDR3 has 13 amino acids. The CDR3 loop is CATSGAFNYGYTF. CDR3 sequence (DNA): TGTGCCACCAGTGGTGCTTTTAACTATGGCTACACCTTC.

The chain links TRBV5-1 to TRBJ2-3, with 7 positions matching TRBD2. This CDR3 has 17 amino acids. Germline loops: CDR1 SGHRS, CDR2 YFSETQ. V was pared by 4 bases and J by 4 bases, with 15 bases of the junction left unmatched. The CDR3 coding sequence is TGCGCCAGCAGCCGTACATCTCCGGGGAGGGGAGCAGATACGCAGTATTTT. Protein sequence: CASSRTSPGRGADTQYF.

Worth noting for this clonotype: This is likely a read error, given that the CDR3 carries no conserved phenylalanine or tryptophan at its end. V and J are TRBV24-1 and TRBJ1-5; tentatively, D is TRBD1 (6 bases). Trimming took off 7 bases at V and 3 bases at J, with 15 bases between the two ends. Germline CDR1 reads KGHDR; CDR2 reads SFDVKD. This CDR3 has 15 amino acids. CDR3 nucleotides: TGTGCCACCAGCGGGGAAGGGGGTTACAATCAGCCCCAGCATCTT. Translating it yields CATSGEGGYNQPQHL.

This clonotype was observed at least ten times. The gene calls are TRBV28 and TRBJ2-3, with 7 bases fitting TRBD1. V was pared by 2 bases and J by 3 bases, with 8 bases of the junction left unmatched. The CDR3 runs 16 residues. The V gene's germline CDR1 is MDHEN and CDR2 SYDVKM. CDR3 nucleotide sequence: TGTGCCAGCAGTTTACGGTTCGTCAGGGGGACAGATACGCAGTATTTT. Translated, it gives CASSLRFVRGTDTQYF.

V usage is TRBV7-8 and J usage is TRBJ1-3; 7 bases line up with TRBD1. Losses at the gene ends were 5 bases for V and 4 bases for J; bases not matched to a gene: 5. CDR3 size: 14 residues. Per germline, CDR1 SGHVS and CDR2 FQNEAQ. The CDR3 is CASSPVTGGNTIYF. The CDR3 nucleotides are TGTGCCAGCAGCCCGGTGACAGGGGGAAACACCATATATTTT.

This clonotype showed up many times. The V gene is TRBV28, the J gene TRBJ1-2; TRBD1 is a possible D gene (6 bases). Trimming removed 7 bases from V and 4 bases from J, with 13 bases in between. This CDR3 is 13 amino acids long. From germline, CDR1 is MDHEN and CDR2 SYDVKM. For the CDR3, the DNA is TGTGCCAGCACTACCACAGGGAGCTATGGCTACACCTTC. Translated, it gives CASTTTGSYGYTF.

V gene TRBV29-1 combines with J gene TRBJ1-1, with unresolved D. Germline CDR1 and CDR2: SQVTM and ANQGSEA. The CDR3 totals 12 residues. Trimming removed 4 bases at V and 2 bases at J, with 8 bases between. CDR3 in DNA: TGCAGCGTTGCCTGGGGAAACACTGAAGCTTTCTTT. It yields the protein CSVAWGNTEAFF.

As for this clonotype: The final CDR3 position lacks the conserved phenylalanine or tryptophan, pointing to a likely read error. The chain recombines TRBV20-1 with TRBJ1-2, with TRBD1 matching 8 bases. The V segment lost 3 bases and the J segment 8 bases; nucleotides outside the gene matches: 11. Per germline, CDR1 DFQATT and CDR2 SNEGSKA (reference sequence). The CDR3 covers 14 residues. CDR3 in DNA: TGCAGTGCTAGTGCGCAGCAGGGGGCTGGCGGCTACACCCTC. It translates to CSASAQQGAGGYTL.

The chain carries TRBV2 and TRBJ1-2, with D maybe TRBD1 (6 bases). CDR1 and CDR2 (germline): SNHLY, FYNNEI. The CDR3 is made up of 13 amino acids. V was clipped by 4 bases and J by 4 bases, with 10 bases between them. The CDR3 spells CASSAGHLYGYTF. The CDR3 DNA reads as TGTGCCAGCAGTGCGGGACACCTCTATGGCTACACCTTC.

This chain connects TRBV7-8 to TRBJ1-1; 7 bases are shared with TRBD1. Germline-derived CDR1 and CDR2 are SGHVS and FQNEAQ. This CDR3 has 13 amino acids. V lost 5 bases and J lost 7; bases outside the gene matches: 7. CDR3 DNA sequence: TGTGCCAGCAGCGTCGGGACAGAGGGTGAAGCTTTCTTT. Amino acid sequence: CASSVGTEGEAFF.

V usage is TRBV25-1 and J usage is TRBJ2-7, with D tentatively TRBD1 (6 bases). V shed 6 bases and J shed 2 bases, with 11 bases lying between them. This CDR3 spans 13 amino acids. The V gene's germline CDR1 is MGHDK and CDR2 SYGVNS. The CDR3 nucleotides are TGTGCCAGCAGCTTCGACAGGACCTACGAGCAGTACTTC. The encoded protein is CASSFDRTYEQYF.

This clonotype was counted only a few times. The chain recombines TRBV2 with TRBJ2-1; TRBD1 or TRBD2 may be the D gene (7 bases each). The CDR3 is made up of 19 amino acids. Trimming took off 4 bases at V and 6 bases at J, with 28 bases between the two ends. CDR1 is SNHLY and CDR2 is FYNNEI in the germline V gene. The CDR3 DNA sequence: TGTGCCAGCAGTGCGAAGGGGGCTAGCGGAGGTAACATGGTCAATGAGCAGTTCTTC. Its translation: CASSAKGASGGNMVNEQFF.

This clonotype was seen repeatedly, ten times or more. The rearrangement joins TRBV2 to TRBJ2-1; D is tentatively TRBD1 or TRBD2 (5 bases each). The CDR3 spans 13 residues. Germline lookup yields CDR1 SNHLY and CDR2 FYNNEI. V lost 2 bases and J lost 10, with 12 bases in between. The CDR3 here is CASSETSGTEQFF. The CDR3 nucleotides read TGTGCCAGCAGTGAAACTTCGGGGACGGAGCAGTTCTTC.

This clonotype appeared many times. The chain employs TRBV9 and TRBJ1-2, with D tentatively TRBD1 (6 bases). The CDR3 runs to 12 residues. Germline CDR1 SGDLS, CDR2 YYNGEE. Trimming removed 2 bases from V and 8 bases from J, with 10 bases in between. CDR3 DNA sequence: TGTGCCAGCAGCGTTAGAGGGGGAGGCTACACCTTC. Encoded protein: CASSVRGGGYTF.

This clonotype was seen many times. The V and J genes are TRBV3-1 and TRBJ2-7; 9 positions agree with TRBD2. From germline, CDR1 is LGHDT and CDR2 YNNKEL (reference sequence). The CDR3 runs 15 residues. Unmatched junction bases numbered 3, after V lost 0 bases and J lost 3 bases. CDR3 nucleotides: TGTGCCAGCAGCCAAGAACAGCGGGGGGACTACGAGCAGTACTTC. Its translation: CASSQEQRGDYEQYF.

This clonotype came up many times. The rearrangement uses TRBV6-5 and TRBJ2-7; the D is unclear. Trimming cost V 2 bases and J 1 base, with 3 bases left between them. The CDR3 length is 12 residues. Germline values: CDR1 MNHEY, CDR2 SVGAGI. The CDR3 loop reads CASSYSSYEQYF. The CDR3 coding sequence is TGTGCCAGCAGTTACAGTTCCTACGAGCAGTACTTC.

This clonotype was counted many times. The chain recombines TRBV7-9 with TRBJ2-7; D not resolved. V was cut by 3 bases and J by 0 bases, with 0 bases left in between. Germline V lookup: CDR1 SEHNR, CDR2 FQNEAQ (reference sequence). This CDR3 has 11 residues. The CDR3 DNA is TGTGCCAGCAGCTTCTCCTACGAGCAGTACTTC. Its translation is CASSFSYEQYF. Using reference TRBV7-9 and TRBJ2-7 for the parts outside the CDR3, the full variable domain is DTGVSQNPRHKITKRGQNVTFRCDPISEHNRLYWYRQTLGQGPEFLTYFQNEAQLEKSRLLSDRFSAERPKGSFSTLEIQRTEQGDSAMYLCASSFSYEQYFGPGTRLTVT.

J is TRBJ2-7 and V is TRBV10-3, with 7 bases fitting TRBD2. V shed 2 bases, J shed 3 bases, and the junction held 7 bases outside the gene matches. Germline V gene sequence: CDR1 ENHRY, CDR2 SYGVKD. This CDR3 is 15 amino acids long. This CDR3 reads CAISETGTMSYEQYF. Written as DNA, the CDR3 is TGTGCCATCAGTGAGACCGGGACTATGAGCTACGAGCAGTACTTC.

This clonotype was found many times. The CDR3, as DNA: TGCAGTGCTAGAGCGGACAGGGGGGACGAGCAGTACTTC. This encodes CSARADRGDEQYF. The chain recombines TRBV20-1 with TRBJ2-7, with TRBD1 matching over 10 bases. Trimming cost V 1 base and J 5 bases; bases outside gene matches: 2. The V gene's germline CDR1 is DFQATT and CDR2 SNEGSKA (reference sequence). The CDR3 covers 13 residues.

The chain is built from TRBV7-2 and TRBJ2-2, with no clear D. V lost 2 bases and J lost 7, with 8 bases in between. The CDR3 has 13 amino acids. In germline, CDR1 is SGHTA, CDR2 FQGNSA. CDR3 sequence: CASSLISHGELFF. CDR3 bases: TGTGCCAGCAGCTTAATTAGCCACGGGGAGCTGTTTTTT.

In its sample, this clonotype was seen many times. The rearrangement joins TRBV7-2 to TRBJ1-5; D is undetermined. CDR3 length: 13 amino acids. Trimming took 2 bases from V and 6 from J, leaving 8 bases between them. Germline lookup yields CDR1 SGHTA and CDR2 FQGNSA. The CDR3 sequence: CASSLKVSQPQHF. The CDR3 DNA follows: TGTGCCAGCAGCTTAAAGGTTTCTCAGCCCCAGCATTTT.

This clonotype was observed once. CDR3: CASSDRATASQETQYF. Written as DNA, the CDR3 is TGTGCCAGCAGTGACAGGGCGACAGCTTCCCAAGAGACCCAGTACTTC. The rearrangement uses TRBV2 and TRBJ2-5; D is perhaps TRBD1 (5 bases). Germline lookup yields CDR1 SNHLY and CDR2 FYNNEI. The V end lost 3 bases, the J end lost 1 base, and 15 bases lay between the germline ends. This CDR3 comprises 16 residues.

In its sample, this clonotype was seen many times. The chain is built from TRBV2 and TRBJ1-2; possibly TRBD1 for D (5 bases). This CDR3 comprises 13 residues. Trimming removed 7 bases at V and 6 bases at J, with 15 bases between. Germline values: CDR1 SNHLY, CDR2 FYNNEI. For the CDR3, the DNA is TGTGCCAGCAAACTGAGTAGGGGTGATGGCTACACCTTC. It yields the protein CASKLSRGDGYTF.

A few counts support this clonotype. The chain joins TRBV3-1 to TRBJ2-1, with 7 positions matching TRBD1. CDR3 length: 15 amino acids. Germline assignment: CDR1 LGHDT and CDR2 YNNKEL (reference sequence). V trimming: 0 bases; J trimming: 14 bases; junction bases outside the gene matches: 13. CDR3 sequence reads: CASSQDLTPGQIEFF. In DNA, the CDR3 is TGTGCCAGCAGCCAAGACCTAACCCCGGGACAGATTGAGTTCTTC.

This clonotype occurred a few times. CDR3 loop: CASSLGLAGGPKDTQYF. The CDR3 region has the DNA TGCGCCAGCAGCTTGGGGCTAGCGGGGGGGCCGAAAGATACGCAGTATTTT. This rearrangement joins TRBV5-1 to TRBJ2-3; 12 nucleotides match TRBD2. Germline values: CDR1 SGHRS, CDR2 YFSETQ. CDR3 size: 17 residues. The junction had 7 bases not matched to a gene; V was cut back by 0 bases and J by 5 bases.

The J gene is TRBJ2-3, the V gene TRBV15; no clear D. The CDR3 length is 13 residues. Germline V gene sequence: CDR1 LNHNV, CDR2 YYDKDF (reference sequence). The ends were cut back, 1 base at V and 1 base at J, with 3 bases in the middle. Here the CDR3 reads CATSRGGTDTQYF. CDR3 in DNA: TGTGCCACCAGCAGAGGGGGCACAGATACGCAGTATTTT.

The V gene is TRBV20-1, the J gene TRBJ2-5; D gene unclear. Germline assignment: CDR1 DFQATT and CDR2 SNEGSKA (reference sequence). The CDR3 has 13 residues. V lost 0 bases and J lost 3, with 8 bases in between. CDR3 in amino acids: CSARDPSEETQYF. The CDR3 DNA reads as TGCAGTGCTAGAGATCCATCCGAAGAGACCCAGTACTTC.

The genes are TRBV18 and TRBJ1-1; D is ambiguous. The CDR3 is made up of 18 amino acids. Trimming pared 3 bases from V and 0 bases from J, leaving 20 bases between. Germline CDR1 reads KGHSH; CDR2 reads LQKENI. As DNA, the CDR3 is TGTGCCAGCTCACCTAACTTGTGGACGGGGAGTTTGAACACTGAAGCTTTCTTT. This sequence encodes CASSPNLWTGSLNTEAFF.